These 28 T cell receptor beta chains originate from one sample sequenced in a study of blood T cell repertoires in COVID-19. Generated by immunoSEQ multiplex PCR, the TCRdb table keeps only in-frame clones and is missing some. The profile covers about 220,000 clones, with 80% to 85% appearing a single time and 3% to 3.5% taken by the ten largest. What was sequenced was peripheral blood. These receptors all come from a woman aged 30 to 39 who had recovered from COVID-19.

The rearrangement links TRBV13 to TRBJ2-1; D is unresolved. Trimming took off 5 bases at V and 6 bases at J, with 8 bases between the two ends. Germline V lookup: CDR1 PRHDT, CDR2 FYEKMQ (reference sequence). The length of the CDR3 is 12 residues. The CDR3 region is CASSPPGNEQFF. The DNA of the CDR3 is TGTGCCAGCAGCCCCCCCGGCAATGAGCAGTTCTTC.

In DNA form, the CDR3 reads TGTGCCAGCAGTTTGGTGGCGCTAGCCGGCGACTCCTACGAGCAGTACTTC. Translating it yields CASSLVALAGDSYEQYF. V usage is TRBV28 and J usage is TRBJ2-7; TRBD2 might be the D (5 bases). V lost 3 bases and J lost 0, with 18 bases in between. The CDR3 length is 17 residues. Germline V lookup: CDR1 MDHEN, CDR2 SYDVKM. Based on the CDR3 plus reference TRBV28 and TRBJ2-7, the full variable domain is DVKVTQSSRYLVKRTGEKVFLECVQDMDHENMFWYRQDPGLGLRLIYFSYDVKMKEKGDIPEGYSVSREKKERFSLILESASTNQTSMYLCASSLVALAGDSYEQYFGPGTRLTVT.

This clone was observed a handful of times. This chain links TRBV11-2 with TRBJ2-4; D is undetermined. The CDR3 sequence is 14 residues long. Per germline, CDR1 SGHAT and CDR2 FQNNGV. The V end was cut by 0 bases, the J end by 5 bases, with 8 bases between. The CDR3 is CASSLDRVENIQYF. DNA of the CDR3: TGTGCCAGCAGCTTAGATCGGGTAGAAAACATTCAGTACTTC.

This clone was seen more than once but under ten times. The rearrangement joins TRBV5-1 to TRBJ2-7; TRBD2 might be the D (5 bases). CDR3 length: 13 amino acids. Germline CDR1 and CDR2: SGHRS and YFSETQ. The V and J ends lost 1 base and 3 bases respectively, with 8 bases between them. The CDR3 nucleotides are TGCGCCAGCAGCTTGTCCGGACTCTACGAGCAGTACTTC. Protein product: CASSLSGLYEQYF. The variable domain in full, with the rest retrieved from reference TRBV5-1 and TRBJ2-7, is KAGVTQTPRYLIKTRGQQVTLSCSPISGHRSVSWYQQTPGQGLQFLFEYFSETQRNKGNFPGRFSGRQFSNSRSEMNVSTLELGDSALYLCASSLSGLYEQYFGPGTRLTVT.

The chain couples TRBV7-2 to TRBJ2-5; 7 bases map to TRBD2. The V segment lost 5 bases and the J segment 4 bases; nucleotides outside the gene matches: 13. Germline V gives CDR1 SGHTA, CDR2 FQGNSA. This CDR3 spans 16 amino acids. CDR3 DNA sequence: TGTGCCAGCAGCCTTCGACGGGGCACGGGGGGAGAGACCCAGTACTTC. The encoded protein is CASSLRRGTGGETQYF.

The rearrangement links TRBV6-2 or TRBV6-3 to TRBJ2-3; 8 nucleotides line up with TRBD2. The CDR3 covers 18 residues. Germline CDR1 is MNHEY and CDR2 is SVGEGT. Trimming cost V 0 bases and J 6 bases; bases outside gene matches: 14. The CDR3 is CASSYSIYAGGPGDTQYF. As DNA, the CDR3 is TGTGCCAGCAGTTACTCTATATACGCGGGAGGTCCCGGTGATACGCAGTATTTT.

The rearrangement links TRBV30 to TRBJ1-2; TRBD1 is a possible D gene (5 bases). Germline V gene sequence: CDR1 GTSNPN, CDR2 SVGIG (reference sequence). The CDR3 is made up of 16 amino acids. V was cut by 0 bases and J by 3 bases, with 17 bases left in between. Written as DNA, the CDR3 is TGTGCCTGGAGTGTCCCTACATACAGGTTGCACTATGGCTACACCTTC. Amino acids: CAWSVPTYRLHYGYTF.

V usage is TRBV28 and J usage is TRBJ2-2; D is undetermined. Deletions cut 7 bases from V and 6 bases from J, with 12 bases between. CDR3 length equals 13 residues. Germline CDR1 and CDR2: MDHEN and SYDVKM. The CDR3 nucleotides read TGTGCCAGCACCTTAATTGGAGCCGGGGAGCTGTTTTTT. It yields the protein CASTLIGAGELFF.

The chain couples TRBV2 to TRBJ2-5; possible D gene TRBD2, 5 bases. The CDR3 is 13 amino acids. CDR1 is SNHLY and CDR2 is FYNNEI in the germline V gene. The V end lost 11 bases, the J end lost 7 bases, and 20 bases lay between the germline ends. In DNA, the CDR3 is TGTGCCTTACTGACGGAGGTCGGAGGGACCCAGTACTTC. It specifies CALLTEVGGTQYF.

This chain joins TRBV19 and TRBJ2-2; D is possibly TRBD2 (6 bases). Germline loops: CDR1 LNHDA, CDR2 SQIVND (reference sequence). The CDR3 contains 15 residues. Trimming shortened V by 3 bases and J by 6 bases, and 14 bases separated the two germline ends. Here the CDR3 DNA reads TGTGCCAGTAGTATGAGGGAGCCGGGGGCCGGGGAGCTGTTTTTT. It encodes CASSMREPGAGELFF.

The chain joins TRBV2 to TRBJ2-7; D is perhaps TRBD2 (5 bases). CDR1 SNHLY and CDR2 FYNNEI come from the germline V gene. The CDR3 spans 12 residues. Trimming left V 11 bases short and J 0 bases short, with 11 bases between. In DNA form, the CDR3 reads TGTGCCGGGAGCCTGACCTCCTACGAGCAGTACTTC. This sequence encodes CAGSLTSYEQYF.

The gene calls are TRBV6-5 and TRBJ2-1, with 8 bases lining up with TRBD1. J gave up 5 bases and V 8 bases, and 8 bases lay outside the gene matches. The CDR3 runs 14 residues. The V gene's germline CDR1 is MNHEY and CDR2 SVGAGI. CDR3 residues: CASGWTGTHNEQFF. The CDR3 coding sequence is TGTGCCAGCGGCTGGACAGGGACCCACAATGAGCAGTTCTTC.

This chain joins TRBV24-1 and TRBJ1-5; a possible D gene is TRBD1 (6 bases). Germline lookup yields CDR1 KGHDR and CDR2 SFDVKD. This CDR3 region has 14 residues. V lost 4 bases and J lost 12, with 18 bases in between. The CDR3 sequence: CATSEIDRPHLQHF. The CDR3 DNA reads TGTGCCACCAGTGAAATCGACAGGCCCCATCTCCAGCATTTT.

The chain is built from TRBV28 and TRBJ2-7; TRBD1 is a possible D gene (7 bases). Trimming shortened V by 4 bases and J by 3 bases, and 16 bases separated the two germline ends. Germline values: CDR1 MDHEN, CDR2 SYDVKM. This CDR3 has 15 residues. The CDR3 spells CASSSEGQTVYEQYF. The CDR3, as DNA: TGTGCCAGCAGTTCGGAGGGACAGACCGTCTACGAGCAGTACTTC.

V is TRBV2 and J is TRBJ2-2; D is possibly TRBD2 (5 bases). Between the trimmed V and J ends, which lost 5 bases and 8 bases, there was a span of 12 bases. Germline loops: CDR1 SNHLY, CDR2 FYNNEI. The CDR3 is made up of 13 amino acids. As DNA, the CDR3 is TGTGCCAGCAGTATGAGGGAAAAGGGGGAGCTGTTTTTT. This encodes CASSMREKGELFF.

The chain is built from TRBV9 and TRBJ2-7; 8 bases are shared with TRBD1. V gave up 0 bases and J gave up 0 bases; unmatched junction bases: 2. The CDR3 has 15 residues. Per germline, CDR1 SGDLS and CDR2 YYNGEE. The CDR3 protein is CASSVDTGGSYEQYF. The CDR3, as DNA: TGTGCCAGCAGCGTAGATACAGGGGGCTCCTACGAGCAGTACTTC. The complete variable domain, with remaining parts taken from reference TRBV9 and TRBJ2-7, reads DSGVTQTPKHLITATGQRVTLRCSPRSGDLSVYWYQQSLDQGLQFLIQYYNGEERAKGNILERFSAQQFPDLHSELNLSSLELGDSALYFCASSVDTGGSYEQYFGPGTRLTVT.

The gene calls are TRBV7-9 and TRBJ1-2; 7 nucleotides match TRBD1. Germline V gene lookup returns CDR1 SEHNR and CDR2 FQNEAQ (reference sequence). The CDR3 length is 14 residues. The trim removed 6 bases at V and 8 bases at J, leaving 12 bases unmatched. CDR3 protein: CASSFNSGQAGYTF. CDR3 bases: TGTGCCAGCAGTTTTAACTCCGGACAGGCGGGCTACACCTTC.

The J gene is TRBJ2-1, the V gene TRBV5-1; 9 bases map to TRBD2. Germline assignment: CDR1 SGHRS and CDR2 YFSETQ. J was trimmed by 10 bases and V by 0 bases; bases with no gene match: 8. The CDR3 loop spans 15 amino acids. This CDR3 is CASSLGEGGRDEQFF. DNA for the CDR3: TGCGCCAGCAGCTTGGGCGAAGGCGGGAGGGACGAGCAGTTCTTC. The full variable domain, in which reference TRBV5-1 and TRBJ2-1 provide the parts outside the CDR3, is KAGVTQTPRYLIKTRGQQVTLSCSPISGHRSVSWYQQTPGQGLQFLFEYFSETQRNKGNFPGRFSGRQFSNSRSEMNVSTLELGDSALYLCASSLGEGGRDEQFFGPGTRLTVL.

CDR3 protein: CASSEGQGRLNEQFF. In nucleotides, the CDR3 is TGTGCCAGCAGCGAGGGACAGGGGAGACTAAATGAGCAGTTCTTC. The genes are TRBV9 and TRBJ2-1, with TRBD1 identical over 10 bases. The germline gives CDR1 SGDLS, CDR2 YYNGEE. V shed 3 bases and J 7 bases; nucleotides not matched to a gene: 7. The CDR3 has 15 amino acids.

V usage is TRBV28 and J usage is TRBJ1-2, with 7 positions matching TRBD1. The ends lost 6 bases at V and 2 bases at J; junction bases unmatched: 6. The germline V gene encodes CDR1 MDHEN and CDR2 SYDVKM. The CDR3 runs to 14 residues. The CDR3 DNA follows: TGTGCCAGCAGACAGTCGACAGGGAACTATGGCTACACCTTC. Translated, it gives CASRQSTGNYGYTF.

The chain joins TRBV27 to TRBJ1-2, with 12 bases fitting TRBD1. This CDR3 region has 16 residues. The V gene end was trimmed by 6 bases and the J gene end by 4 bases; junction bases not matched to a gene: 9. CDR1 is MNHEY and CDR2 is SMNVEV in the germline V gene (reference sequence). The DNA of the CDR3 is TGTGCCAGCAGCGCCGGGACAGGGGGCATCGGCTATGGCTACACCTTC. Amino acids: CASSAGTGGIGYGYTF.

The V gene is TRBV30, the J gene TRBJ1-5, with 10 bases identical to TRBD1. This CDR3 contains 15 residues. Looked up from germline, CDR1 is GTSNPN and CDR2 is SVGIG (reference sequence). With 1 base clipped from V and 6 bases from J, the junction kept 6 bases outside the gene matches. The CDR3 DNA reads TGTGCCTGGAGTGATGACAGGGGGCTAGGTCAGCCCCAGCATTTT. It codes for CAWSDDRGLGQPQHF.

The chain links TRBV7-6 to TRBJ2-1, with 10 bases lining up with TRBD2. V trimming: 2 bases; J trimming: 7 bases; junction bases outside the gene matches: 8. Germline assignment: CDR1 SGHVS and CDR2 FNYEAQ. The CDR3 totals 16 residues. In nucleotides, the CDR3 is TGTGCCAGCAGCTTACAGTATAGCGGGAGGTCTAATGAGCAGTTCTTC. Protein product: CASSLQYSGRSNEQFF.

This sequence joins TRBV9 and TRBJ2-5, with 7 bases identical to TRBD1. Trimming at V came to 3 bases and at J to 10 bases, leaving 3 bases not matched to a gene. The CDR3 loop spans 11 amino acids. Germline CDR1 SGDLS, CDR2 YYNGEE. CDR3 in DNA: TGTGCCAGCAGCGCCGACAGGGTCCAGTACTTC. This sequence encodes CASSADRVQYF.

The rearrangement links TRBV7-3 to TRBJ2-1; TRBD2 might be the D (5 bases). The CDR3 is 14 residues long. Trimming pared 2 bases from V and 9 bases from J, leaving 14 bases between. Germline CDR1 reads SGHTA; CDR2 reads FQGTGA. The CDR3 protein is CASSLRSSRGEQFF. The CDR3 nucleotides are TGTGCCAGCAGCTTACGGAGTAGTCGGGGTGAGCAGTTCTTC.

The chain uses TRBV5-1 and TRBJ2-3, with 9 bases identical to TRBD1. Germline V gene data show CDR1 as SGHRS and CDR2 as YFSETQ. With 4 bases clipped from V and 3 bases from J, the junction kept 6 bases outside the gene matches. The length of the CDR3 is 15 residues. The CDR3 region is CASSQDRGSTDTQYF. CDR3 coding DNA: TGCGCCAGCAGCCAGGACAGGGGCAGTACAGATACGCAGTATTTT.

This clone was seen a few times. The CDR3 protein is CASSSGTSGSLTYNEQFF. The CDR3 bases are TGCGCCAGCAGCTCCGGGACTAGCGGGAGTCTCACTTACAATGAGCAGTTCTTC. The gene calls are TRBV5-1 and TRBJ2-1; TRBD2 aligns across 14 bases. This CDR3 has 18 amino acids. The V gene end was trimmed by 3 bases and the J gene end by 4 bases; junction bases not matched to a gene: 9. Looked up from germline, CDR1 is SGHRS and CDR2 is YFSETQ.

The rearrangement links TRBV3-1 (or the pseudogene TRBV3-2) to TRBJ1-3, with TRBD1 identical over 9 bases. J lost 2 bases, V lost 3 bases, and 8 bases had no gene match. Per germline, CDR1 LGHDT and CDR2 YNNKEL (reference sequence). The CDR3 spans 17 residues. The CDR3 DNA reads TGTGCCAGCAGCCATCTAACAGGGGGCGCCGCTGGAAACACCATATATTTT. It yields the protein CASSHLTGGAAGNTIYF.